The rows below give T cell receptor beta chains drawn from one sample of a study of cytomegalovirus exposure and HLA in healthy donors. Measured with immunoSEQ multiplex PCR; TCRdb has only the in-frame clones, and not every one. The sample yields under 150,000 clones, almost 85% seen once. The specimen was PBMCs. These receptor sequences come from a boy between 2 and 10 years old in good health and CMV-seronegative. Both conserved end residues are part of each CDR3. A D gene is named only where the DNA matches it firmly. Not every row has a clone size; where given, it reads once, few, many or a size class.

V	J	D	size	CDR3	DNA
TRBV19	TRBJ2-1	NA	NA	CASSIWGESRHNEQFF	TGTGCCAGTAGTATCTGGGGGGAGAGTCGCCACAATGAGCAGTTCTTC
TRBV7-2	TRBJ2-5	NA	NA	CASSPRGSGETQYF	TGTGCCAGCAGCCCGCGGGGATCTGGGGAGACCCAGTACTTC
TRBV18	TRBJ2-1	NA	NA	CASSPQTGSSYNEQFF	TGTGCCAGCTCACCCCAGACGGGGAGCTCCTACAATGAGCAGTTCTTC
TRBV27	TRBJ2-1	NA	NA	CASSLNLASNNEQFF	TGTGCCAGCAGTTTAAACCTAGCGTCCAACAATGAGCAGTTCTTC
TRBV6-4	TRBJ2-5	NA	once	CASSDTGESETQYF	TGTGCCAGCAGTGACACGGGAGAGAGTGAGACCCAGTACTTC
TRBV7-3	TRBJ1-6	NA	NA	CASSFDGSVDSPLHF	TGTGCCAGCAGCTTCGATGGTTCGGTAGATTCACCCCTCCACTTT
TRBV7-9	TRBJ1-1	NA	NA	CASSLASGGNTEAFF	TGTGCCAGCAGCTTAGCGAGCGGAGGCAACACTGAAGCTTTCTTT
TRBV12-5	TRBJ2-7	TRBD1	NA	CASGEGTGSVLAHEQYF	TGTGCTAGTGGAGAGGGGACAGGGTCGGTATTAGCCCACGAGCAGTACTTC
TRBV21-1	TRBJ1-1	NA	NA	CASSKGETGITEAFF	TGTGCCAGCAGCAAAGGAGAGACAGGGATCACTGAAGCTTTCTTT
TRBV5-6	TRBJ2-3	TRBD2	once	CASSSSGRADTQYF	TGTGCCAGCAGCTCCAGCGGGAGAGCAGATACGCAGTATTTT
TRBV6-5	TRBJ1-2	NA	NA	CASTTGGYYGYTF	TGTGCCAGCACCACCGGCGGATACTATGGCTACACCTTC